The rows below give T cell receptor beta chains drawn from one sample of a study of siplizumab effects on memory and regulatory T cells. Clones were sequenced by immunoSEQ multiplex PCR, and TCRdb holds only the in-frame ones, with some missing. The sample consists of about 110,000 clones, 80% to 95% of them appearing once. The sequencing sample was made of CD4+ T cells sorted from blood. These receptors all come from a human donor in good health. The CDR3 runs from the conserved cysteine through the conserved F or W. Fields, in order: V gene, J gene, CDR3 protein.

>TRBV5-5|TRBJ2-7
CASSLQGRRSPYEQYF
>TRBV6-1|TRBJ1-5
CASSDRGGFRPQHF
>TRBV4-2|TRBJ1-1
CASSRVGRGNTEAFF
>TRBV7-9|TRBJ1-1
CASTGLYTEAFF
>TRBV6-5|TRBJ1-5
CASSWQGTDQPQHF
>TRBV2|TRBJ2-7
CASRGLAGGLNYEQYF
>TRBV5-4|TRBJ2-1
CASSIGTGRSSEQFF
>TRBV5-1|TRBJ1-1
CASSPAGNTEAFF
>TRBV5-1|TRBJ2-5
CASSTGTSGGETQYF
>TRBV4-2|TRBJ2-2
CASSRYRGQVTGELFF
>TRBV6-5|TRBJ1-1
CASSRGQIHTEAFF
>TRBV2|TRBJ2-4
CASRTGLDKNIQYF
>TRBV9|TRBJ2-1
CASSAPWGTSVYNEQFF
>TRBV2|TRBJ1-5
CASRPGNQGHQPQHF
>TRBV6-4|TRBJ1-2
CASSRDRGEIGYTF
>TRBV19|TRBJ1-1
CASSRDRGSEAFF
>TRBV29-1|TRBJ2-7
CSVGGLGGRNEQYF
>TRBV27|TRBJ2-1
CASRVYPLGGRNEQFF
>TRBV18|TRBJ1-1
CASSIPGTVNTEAFF